The clone carrying this T cell receptor beta chain was picked up a small number of times. Its cognate antigen is unknown. Expressed TCRB transcripts were sequenced because the entire RNA isolate underwent reverse transcription. Clones were sequenced by immunoSEQ multiplex PCR, and TCRdb holds only the in-frame ones, with some missing. The sample lists around 160,000 clones; 50% to 70% were seen once. The record originates from a study of beta chain features in type 1 diabetes. Findings of the study overall: Shorter TCRB CDR3s, moderately but significantly so, marked every one of the four CD4+ subsets in Type 1 diabetes patients.

With 8 bases removed from V and 7 bases from J, the gap between germline ends came to 15 bases. Germline-derived CDR1 and CDR2 are GTSNPN and SVGIG (reference sequence). This CDR3 contains 13 residues. The chain joins TRBV30 to TRBJ1-6; perhaps TRBD1 as D (6 bases). Sequenced: naive CD4+ T cells from blood. The clonotype originates from a man aged 25 to 40 with type 1 diabetes. CDR3 DNA sequence: TGTGCCATAGGGGGGGGCATGAATTCACCCCTCCACTTT. Protein product: CAIGGGMNSPLHF. The complete variable domain, with remaining parts taken from reference TRBV30 and TRBJ1-6, reads SQTIHQWPATLVQPVGSPLSLECTVEGTSNPNLYWYRQAAGRGLQLLFYSVGIGQISSEVPQNLSASRPQDRQFILSSKKLLLSDSGFYLCAIGGGMNSPLHFGNGTRLTVT.